The 2 T cell receptor beta chains below come from one sample, sequenced in a study of blood T cells in healthy people across ages. For the second PCR, which ran for roughly 6 to 12 cycles, a sample-barcoded 5' primer and a J-beta primer mix were used. Via MiXCR, TCRdb re-called the 5' RACE reads, giving one row per CDR3 protein. The sample consists of roughly 1.5 million distinct CDR3 sequences, approximately 39% of them appearing once. The specimen was blood. These receptors all come from a woman in her late teens or twenties in good health.

V usage is TRBV20-1 and J usage is TRBJ2-7; 7 nucleotides align to TRBD2. V was clipped by 5 bases and J by 3 bases; unmatched bases: 7. This CDR3 has 13 amino acids. Germline CDR1 DFQATT, CDR2 SNEGSKA (reference sequence). This CDR3 is CSAPRDYYYEQYF. In DNA, the CDR3 is TGCAGTGCTCCCCGGGACTACTACTACGAGCAGTACTTC.

This clonotype was seen a few times. The chain joins TRBV6-6 to TRBJ1-5, with TRBD1 matching over 7 bases. The CDR3 consists of 14 residues. V shed 5 bases, J shed 6 bases, and the junction held 7 bases outside the gene matches. Germline V gene lookup returns CDR1 MNHNY and CDR2 SVGAGI (reference sequence). The CDR3 reads CASSLQGYGQPQHF. In DNA, the CDR3 is TGTGCCAGCAGTCTACAGGGGTACGGTCAGCCCCAGCATTTT.